The present TCR beta chain was sequenced within a study of OX40 agonist ivuxolimab in advanced cancers. Study context: Dose-escalation subjects each had hepatocellular carcinoma, melanoma, renal cell or head and neck cancer. Findings of the study overall: In CD8+ T cells, expanded clones were on average more numerous than in CD4+. What antigens the expanded peripheral T cells recognized was never established. In the 0.1 to 3.0 mg/kg range, CD4+ and CD8+ blood T cells had expanded clonally by week 6.

Some clones are missing from TCRdb's copy, which holds only in-frame ones; the method was immunoSEQ multiplex PCR. The profile shows approximately 58,000 clones, 84% of them singletons. Notes on this clone: Its matching antigen is unknown.

The receptor's source is an adult with an advanced solid tumor such as melanoma, head and neck, liver or kidney cancer. Sequencing used CD4+ or CD8+ T cells sorted from blood, obtained in a trial of the OX40 agonist ivuxolimab.

CDR3 bases: TGTGCCAGCAGTGGTAGGGGCGAGCAGTACTTC. It codes for CASSGRGEQYF. The V gene is TRBV28, the J gene TRBJ2-7; a possible D gene is TRBD1 (5 bases). V shed 5 bases and J shed 6 bases, with 8 bases lying between them. The CDR3 has 11 residues. The germline gives CDR1 MDHEN, CDR2 SYDVKM.